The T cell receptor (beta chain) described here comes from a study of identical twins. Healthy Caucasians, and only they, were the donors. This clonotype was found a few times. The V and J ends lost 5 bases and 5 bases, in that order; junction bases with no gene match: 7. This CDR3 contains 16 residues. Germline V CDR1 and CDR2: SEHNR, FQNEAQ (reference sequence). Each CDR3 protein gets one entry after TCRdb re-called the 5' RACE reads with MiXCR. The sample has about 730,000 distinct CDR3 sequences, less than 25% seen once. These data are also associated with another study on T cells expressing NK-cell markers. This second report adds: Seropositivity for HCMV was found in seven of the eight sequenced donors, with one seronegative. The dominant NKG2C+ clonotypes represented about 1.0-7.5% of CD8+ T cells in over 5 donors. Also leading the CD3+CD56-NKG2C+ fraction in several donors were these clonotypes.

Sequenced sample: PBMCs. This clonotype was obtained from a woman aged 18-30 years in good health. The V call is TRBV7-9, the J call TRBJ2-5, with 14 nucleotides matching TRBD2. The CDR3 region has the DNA TGTGCCAGCAGCCAGGGACTAGCGGGAGTATCTGAGACCCAGTACTTC. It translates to CASSQGLAGVSETQYF.